This section outlines one T cell receptor (beta chain) sequence together with its context. Its antigen is not known. This sample stems from a study of STAT5B mutations in CD4+ large granular lymphocyte leukemia. TCRdb's table, derived via immunoSEQ multiplex PCR, lists solely in-frame clones and lacks some. The sample includes tens of thousands of clones, 74% of them seen just once. Regarding the study as a whole: Compared with healthy controls (2/35), patient top clones favored TRBV06 (8/27).

CDR1 is WSHSY and CDR2 is SAAADI in the germline V gene. Trimming removed 0 bases from V and 1 base from J, with 10 bases in between. This CDR3 comprises 16 residues. The rearrangement uses TRBV10-2 and TRBJ1-3; no definite D call. What was sequenced was CD4+ T cells from blood buffy coats. The TCR comes from a human donor in good health. For the CDR3, the DNA is TGCGCCAGCAGTGAGTCGAGATCTGGATCTGGAAACACCATATATTTT. Protein product: CASSESRSGSGNTIYF.